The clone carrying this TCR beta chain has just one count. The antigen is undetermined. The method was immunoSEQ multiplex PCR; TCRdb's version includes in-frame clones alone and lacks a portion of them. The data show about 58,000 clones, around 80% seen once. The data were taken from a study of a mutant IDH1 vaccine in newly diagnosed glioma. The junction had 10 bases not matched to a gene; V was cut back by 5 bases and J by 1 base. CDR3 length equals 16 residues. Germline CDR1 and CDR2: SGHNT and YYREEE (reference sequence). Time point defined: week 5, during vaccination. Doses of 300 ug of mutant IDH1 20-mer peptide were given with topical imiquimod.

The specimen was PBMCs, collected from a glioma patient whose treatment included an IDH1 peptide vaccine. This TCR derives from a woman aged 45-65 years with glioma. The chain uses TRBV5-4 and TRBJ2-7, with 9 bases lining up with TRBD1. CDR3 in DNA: TGTGCCAGCAGTCGCGAACCGGGACAGGGTTCCTACGAGCAGTACTTC. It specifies CASSREPGQGSYEQYF.